The clone carrying this TCR beta chain has ten or more counts. One entry per CDR3 protein results from TCRdb running MiXCR on the 5' RACE reads. The table has 200,000 to 300,000 distinct CDR3 sequences, roughly 13% seen once; the top ten hold 0.4% to 0.65%. The entry originates in a study of T cells after yellow fever vaccination. This clonotype was sampled from a man aged 30 to 45 who received the YFV17D yellow fever vaccine. The specimen comprised CD4+ T cells sorted from PBMCs, sampled 45 days after the yellow fever booster vaccination.

CDR3 bases: TGTGCCACCCGGGACAGGGGATACAATGAGCAGTTCTTC. Its translation: CATRDRGYNEQFF. The chain combines TRBV24-1 with TRBJ2-1; 10 bases are a match to TRBD1. The CDR3 runs to 13 residues. In germline, CDR1 is KGHDR, CDR2 SFDVKD. The V segment lost 9 bases and the J segment 4 bases; nucleotides outside the gene matches: 2.